The 32 T cell receptor beta chains given below trace back to one sample, sequenced in a study of CD8+ T cells in alopecia areata. It was cDNA, reverse transcribed from extracted RNA, that served as the sequencing template. Profiled with immunoSEQ multiplex PCR; TCRdb holds only in-frame clones, not every one. Of about 160,000 clones listed, about two thirds are singletons. The sample's treatment: oral pan-JAK inhibitor, 5-10 mg twice daily. The sample consisted of CD4+ T cells sorted from blood, taken at week 4, from a patient treated with tofacitinib. Receptor source: a human donor with alopecia areata.

This clone was seen a handful of times. The rearrangement uses TRBV9 and TRBJ1-1; D gene ambiguous. This CDR3 has 13 residues. Germline values: CDR1 SGDLS, CDR2 YYNGEE. V was clipped by 4 bases and J by 0 bases, with 7 bases between them. The CDR3 DNA follows: TGTGCCAGCAGCCAATATATGAACACTGAAGCTTTCTTT. It specifies CASSQYMNTEAFF.

This clone is a singleton in its sample. The chain couples TRBV27 to TRBJ1-6, with D possibly TRBD1 on 5 matching bases. Trimming took 1 base from V and 10 from J, leaving 11 bases between them. Germline V gives CDR1 MNHEY, CDR2 SMNVEV (reference sequence). The CDR3 sequence is 14 residues long. The CDR3 bases are TGTGCCAGCAGTTTATTCCAGGGAGGATCACCCCTCCACTTT. This encodes CASSLFQGGSPLHF.

This clone has only one observation. The CDR3 sequence: CASSLGQGVSDTQYF. The CDR3 coding sequence is TGCGCCAGCAGCTTGGGACAGGGTGTATCAGATACGCAGTATTTT. The chain couples TRBV5-1 to TRBJ2-3; TRBD1 matches at 7 bases. The germline gives CDR1 SGHRS, CDR2 YFSETQ. J was trimmed by 4 bases and V by 0 bases; bases with no gene match: 5. The CDR3 is 15 amino acids.

The CDR3 nucleotides read TGTGCCAGCAGCCTGGACAGGGTAGGATCACCCCTCCACTTT. Translated: CASSLDRVGSPLHF. The chain joins TRBV6-1 to TRBJ1-6; the match to TRBD1 covers 8 bases. The CDR3 sequence is 14 residues long. Trimming removed 6 bases from V and 10 bases from J; junction bases left unmatched: 8. CDR1 and CDR2 from the germline V gene are MNHNS and SASEGT.

The sample holds a few counts of this clone. The rearrangement links TRBV6-1 to TRBJ2-3, with D unresolved. Deletions cut 2 bases from V and 2 bases from J, with 5 bases between. Germline CDR1 MNHNS, CDR2 SASEGT. The CDR3 contains 13 residues. This CDR3 reads CASSEFSTDTQYF. The CDR3 nucleotides read TGTGCCAGCAGTGAATTTTCCACAGATACGCAGTATTTT.

The chain couples TRBV29-1 to TRBJ2-5; TRBD1 or TRBD2 may be the D gene (5 bases each). V was shortened by 4 bases and J by 5 bases, with 17 bases between the two germline ends. CDR3 size: 14 residues. Germline loops: CDR1 SQVTM, CDR2 ANQGSEA. CDR3 in DNA: TGCAGCGTTGGTAGACTAAGACAGTGGGAGACCCAGTACTTC. This translates into CSVGRLRQWETQYF.

V is TRBV29-1 and J is TRBJ2-7; TRBD2 might be the D (6 bases). This CDR3 spans 13 amino acids. Trimming took 3 bases from V and 5 from J, leaving 14 bases between them. CDR1 is SQVTM and CDR2 is ANQGSEA in the germline V gene. The CDR3 reads CSVEGEGGNEQYF. The DNA of the CDR3 is TGCAGCGTTGAGGGAGAGGGAGGAAACGAGCAGTACTTC.

This chain connects TRBV7-9 to TRBJ2-5; possibly TRBD1 or TRBD2 for D (5 bases each). V lost 5 bases and J lost 4, with 11 bases in between. This CDR3 region has 13 residues. CDR1 SEHNR and CDR2 FQNEAQ come from the germline V gene (reference sequence). For the CDR3, the DNA is TGTGCCAGCAGCAAAACGAGGGGAGAGACCCAGTACTTC. As protein: CASSKTRGETQYF.

In this sample, this clone turned up once. One end of the junction does not line up with germline, which may come from a read error. The genes are TRBV29-1 and TRBJ2-3; D uncertain. There are 12 residues in the CDR3. The germline gives CDR1 SQVTM, CDR2 ANQGSEA. The CDR3 DNA is TGCAGCCTTGAGACTGGCACAGATACGCAGTATTTT. Its protein is CSLETGTDTQYF.

This clone turned up a few times. The chain combines TRBV7-8 with TRBJ1-4; 8 bases align to TRBD1. Germline V gene sequence: CDR1 SGHVS, CDR2 FQNEAQ. The CDR3 runs to 13 residues. V gave up 3 bases and J gave up 7 bases; unmatched junction bases: 1. CDR3 region: CASSFRGLEKLFF. The CDR3 DNA reads as TGTGCCAGCAGCTTCAGGGGGCTTGAAAAACTGTTTTTT.

The CDR3 bases are TGTGCCTGGAGTTGGGCGTCCTACGAGCAGTACTTC. Translated: CAWSWASYEQYF. The chain couples TRBV30 to TRBJ2-5; D uncertain. Gene TRBJ2-7 matches the end of the DNA better, so the J call may be wrong. The CDR3 contains 12 residues. CDR1 and CDR2 (germline): GTSNPN, SVGIG (reference sequence).

The CDR3 DNA is TGTGCCTGGAGTGTAAGTAGGGTCAATGAGCAGTTCTTC. As protein: CAWSVSRVNEQFF. This chain connects TRBV30 to TRBJ2-1; D gene unclear. Trimming stripped 0 bases from V and 6 bases from J, with 9 bases between. The CDR3 is made up of 13 amino acids. Germline V gives CDR1 GTSNPN, CDR2 SVGIG (reference sequence).

The CDR3 spells CASSQDASLANYGYTF. In DNA, the CDR3 is TGTGCCAGCAGCCAAGATGCCAGCTTAGCTAACTATGGCTACACCTTC. The chain recombines TRBV5-4 with TRBJ1-2, with D hard to call. This CDR3 has 16 residues. Germline V gives CDR1 SGHNT, CDR2 YYREEE (reference sequence). V was shortened by 4 bases and J by 0 bases, with 16 bases between the two germline ends. The variable domain in full, with the rest retrieved from reference TRBV5-4 and TRBJ1-2, is ETGVTQSPTHLIKTRGQQVTLRCSSQSGHNTVSWYQQALGQGPQFIFQYYREEENGRGNFPPRFSGLQFPNYSSELNVNALELDDSALYLCASSQDASLANYGYTFGSGTRLTVV.

The chain uses TRBV23-1 and TRBJ1-6, with D unclear. TRBV23-1 is annotated as an ORF whose role is uncertain. The CDR3 totals 15 residues. The V gene lost 0 bases and the J gene lost 9 bases, with 12 bases spanning the gap. This CDR3 reads CASSQSREDGSPLHF. The CDR3 DNA is TGCGCCAGCAGTCAATCGAGGGAGGACGGTTCACCCCTCCACTTT.

This clone was recorded a few times. The gene calls are TRBV4-2 and TRBJ2-1, with no clear D. V dropped 10 bases and J dropped 1 base, with 11 bases sitting between them. CDR1 and CDR2 (germline): LGHNA, YNFKEQ. There are 13 residues in the CDR3. This CDR3 reads CATRSGSYNEQFF. The CDR3 DNA is TGTGCCACCCGAAGTGGGTCCTACAATGAGCAGTTCTTC.

Turning to this clone: Different DNA sequences within this sample yield the same CDR3. The chain couples TRBV4-3 to TRBJ1-1, with unresolved D. Trimming took 0 bases from V and 3 from J, leaving 8 bases between them. CDR3 size: 14 residues. Germline CDR1 reads LGHNA; CDR2 reads YSLEER. In DNA form, the CDR3 reads TGCGCCAGCAGCCAAGATACTAGGGACACTGAAGCTTTCTTT. Translation gives CASSQDTRDTEAFF.

J is TRBJ2-1 and V is TRBV5-1, with 10 bases identical to TRBD1. J lost 7 bases, V lost 4 bases, and 5 bases had no gene match. The germline V gene has CDR1 SGHRS and CDR2 YFSETQ. The CDR3 loop spans 14 amino acids. The CDR3 protein is CASSVDRGDNEQFF. As DNA, the CDR3 is TGCGCCAGCAGCGTGGACAGGGGGGATAATGAGCAGTTCTTC.

This clone occurred a few times. The chain has TRBV25-1 and TRBJ2-4; D is uncertain. Trimming cost V 1 base and J 5 bases, with 6 bases left between them. This CDR3 region has 13 residues. The germline V gene encodes CDR1 MGHDK and CDR2 SYGVNS. The CDR3 bases are TGTGCCAGCAGTGAATTTGGAGAAAACATTCAGTACTTC. Protein: CASSEFGENIQYF.

This chain connects TRBV5-6 to TRBJ2-1; TRBD1 matches 9 bases. The ends lost 3 bases at V and 4 bases at J; junction bases unmatched: 8. The CDR3 covers 16 residues. The germline V gene encodes CDR1 SGHDT and CDR2 YYEEEE. The CDR3 DNA is TGTGCCAGCAGCTCGGACAGGGGTCGGAGGTACAATGAGCAGTTCTTC. It yields the protein CASSSDRGRRYNEQFF.

V is TRBV2 and J is TRBJ1-4; D ambiguous. This CDR3 contains 12 residues. Per germline, CDR1 SNHLY and CDR2 FYNNEI. Trimming took 6 bases from V and 5 from J, leaving 7 bases between them. The CDR3 region has the DNA TGTGCCAGCAGCCAGACAAATGAAAAACTGTTTTTT. The encoded protein is CASSQTNEKLFF.

This chain uses TRBV7-2 with TRBJ2-5; D could derive from TRBD1 or TRBD2 (6 bases each). Germline CDR1 is SGHTA and CDR2 is FQGNSA. V gave up 0 bases and J gave up 5 bases, with 13 bases separating them. The CDR3 spans 15 residues. CDR3 amino acids: CASSLARGAGETQYF. CDR3 sequence (DNA): TGTGCCAGCAGCTTAGCGAGGGGGGCCGGGGAGACCCAGTACTTC.

This chain joins TRBV5-4 and TRBJ2-1; D gene ambiguous. V gave up 1 base and J gave up 1 base, with 12 bases separating them. CDR1 is SGHNT and CDR2 is YYREEE in the germline V gene (reference sequence). This CDR3 is 16 amino acids long. The CDR3 loop is CASSLLVSSSYNEQFF. The CDR3 DNA is TGTGCCAGCAGCTTGCTGGTAAGTAGTTCCTACAATGAGCAGTTCTTC.

CDR3 sequence reads: CAWSIALISTDTQYF. The CDR3 DNA sequence: TGTGCCTGGAGTATTGCCCTAATTAGCACAGATACGCAGTATTTT. The chain employs TRBV30 and TRBJ2-3; D is unresolved. CDR3 length equals 15 residues. Germline CDR1 is GTSNPN and CDR2 is SVGIG (reference sequence). Trimming took 2 bases from V and 0 from J, leaving 12 bases between them.

The chain joins TRBV29-1 to TRBJ1-1, with 7 bases that match TRBD1. Germline V gene sequence: CDR1 SQVTM, CDR2 ANQGSEA. The CDR3 sequence is 11 residues long. V was clipped by 5 bases and J by 11 bases; unmatched bases: 8. CDR3 in amino acids: CSVIQGLNAFF. The CDR3 DNA reads TGCAGCGTTATACAGGGGTTGAATGCTTTCTTT.

The chain joins TRBV29-1 to TRBJ1-3; the D is unclear. V dropped 1 base and J dropped 0 bases, with 10 bases sitting between them. This CDR3 spans 15 amino acids. The germline V gene has CDR1 SQVTM and CDR2 ANQGSEA. The CDR3 bases are TGCAGCGTTGAAGGTTTAGGGCGCTCTGGAAACACCATATATTTT. It codes for CSVEGLGRSGNTIYF.

V gene TRBV29-1 combines with J gene TRBJ2-7; 10 positions match TRBD1. Germline CDR1 reads SQVTM; CDR2 reads ANQGSEA. This CDR3 is built from 15 residues. Unmatched junction bases numbered 10, after V lost 6 bases and J lost 2 bases. CDR3 bases: TGCAGCGTCACCTATAGGGGACAGGGGCCCTACGAGCAGTACTTC. Translation: CSVTYRGQGPYEQYF.

In its sample, this clone was seen a few times. The chain carries TRBV15 and TRBJ2-6, with D possibly TRBD2 on 5 matching bases. Germline V lookup: CDR1 LNHNV, CDR2 YYDKDF (reference sequence). CDR3 size: 16 residues. V was pared by 0 bases and J by 1 base, with 7 bases between. The DNA of the CDR3 is TGTGCCACCAGCAGAGAACGGGGTTCTGGGGCCAACGTCCTGACTTTC. This codes for CATSRERGSGANVLTF.

This chain links TRBV7-2 with TRBJ2-7; the match to TRBD2 covers 8 bases. After removal of 1 base from V and 1 base from J, the junction contained 6 bases not matched to a gene. The CDR3 is 16 residues long. Germline CDR1 SGHTA, CDR2 FQGNSA. DNA for the CDR3: TGTGCCAGCAGCTTAGTCAGCGGGGGCCTTTCCTACGAGCAGTACTTC. Translation gives CASSLVSGGLSYEQYF.

The CDR3 is CASSPGPGGWETQYF. Written as DNA, the CDR3 is TGTGCCAGCAGCCCGGGCCCAGGGGGCTGGGAGACCCAGTACTTC. The rearrangement uses TRBV5-4 and TRBJ2-5, with TRBD1 matching 8 bases. The germline V gene has CDR1 SGHNT and CDR2 YYREEE (reference sequence). Germline trimming cut 4 bases from V and 5 bases from J; bases unmatched to any gene: 10. CDR3 length: 15 amino acids.

The V and J genes are TRBV30 and TRBJ1-1, with a weak D call TRBD1 (6 bases). Between the trimmed V and J ends, which lost 6 bases and 10 bases, there was a span of 21 bases. The germline gives CDR1 GTSNPN, CDR2 SVGIG (reference sequence). CDR3 size: 13 residues. Written as DNA, the CDR3 is TGTGCCTGCGGGGGACAAGGCCCTGTTGGAGCTTTCTTT. Amino acids: CACGGQGPVGAFF.

The rearrangement uses TRBV7-8 and TRBJ2-1, with D perhaps given as TRBD1 or TRBD2 (5 bases each). This CDR3 is 15 amino acids long. Germline V gives CDR1 SGHVS, CDR2 FQNEAQ. V was shortened by 5 bases and J by 0 bases, with 11 bases between the two germline ends. The CDR3 nucleotides read TGTGCCAGCAGCCCAATGGGGGTCTCCTACAATGAGCAGTTCTTC. Protein: CASSPMGVSYNEQFF. The full variable domain, with the rest looked up from reference TRBV7-8 and TRBJ2-1, is GAGVSQSPRYKVAKRGQDVALRCDPISGHVSLFWYQQALGQGPEFLTYFQNEAQLDKSGLPSDRFFAERPEGSVSTLKIQRTQQEDSAVYLCASSPMGVSYNEQFFGPGTRLTVL.

The chain carries TRBV18 and TRBJ1-2; TRBD1 matches at 8 bases. After removal of 2 bases from V and 4 bases from J, the junction contained 6 bases not matched to a gene. The CDR3 spans 15 residues. CDR1 is KGHSH and CDR2 is LQKENI in the germline V gene. CDR3 in DNA: TGTGCCAGCTCACCAGCGACAGGGGACCCCTATGGCTACACCTTC. This encodes CASSPATGDPYGYTF. The whole variable domain, filled in from reference TRBV18 and TRBJ1-2, reads NAGVMQNPRHLVRRRGQEARLRCSPMKGHSHVYWYRQLPEEGLKFMVYLQKENIIDESGMPKERFSAEFPKEGPSILRIQQVVRGDSAAYFCASSPATGDPYGYTFGSGTRLTVV.